The 18 T cell receptor beta chains presented below share a single source sample, sequenced in a study of T cell responses to AZD1222 COVID-19 vaccine. Data came from immunoSEQ multiplex PCR; TCRdb stores just in-frame clones and leaves some out. This table has 55,000 to 75,000 clones, approximately 85% appearing once. The source material was peripheral blood, sampled on day 0 of MenACWY control vaccination. The receptors stem from an adult in good health.

In its sample, this clone was seen a few times. In DNA, the CDR3 is TGTGCCTGGAACCAGGGGCGCAACACCGGGGAGCTGTTTTTT. This sequence encodes CAWNQGRNTGELFF. This sequence joins TRBV30 and TRBJ2-2; D is perhaps TRBD1 (6 bases). Germline V gene lookup returns CDR1 GTSNPN and CDR2 SVGIG (reference sequence). Trimming cost V 4 bases and J 2 bases, with 11 bases left between them. The CDR3 consists of 14 residues.

DNA of the CDR3: TGTGCCAGCAGCCCACGAGGGGGCTGGACCGGGGAGCTGTTTTTT. It codes for CASSPRGGWTGELFF. The rearrangement links TRBV5-8 to TRBJ2-2; 7 positions match TRBD1. Germline assignment: CDR1 SGHTS and CDR2 YDEGEE. V lost 4 bases to trimming and J lost 5 bases; unmatched junction nucleotides: 8. The CDR3 is 15 amino acids. Drawing the rest from reference TRBV5-8 and TRBJ2-2, the complete variable domain is EAGVTQSPTHLIKTRGQQATLRCSPISGHTSVYWYQQALGLGLQFLLWYDEGEERNRGNFPPRFSGRQFPNYSSELNVNALELEDSALYLCASSPRGGWTGELFFGEGSRLTVL.

The chain couples TRBV5-1 to TRBJ2-2, with TRBD1 matching over 7 bases. Germline CDR1 reads SGHRS; CDR2 reads YFSETQ. CDR3 size: 14 residues. Trimming cost V 5 bases and J 0 bases; bases outside gene matches: 1. This CDR3 reads CASRGTANTGELFF. The CDR3 DNA follows: TGCGCCAGCAGGGGGACAGCGAACACCGGGGAGCTGTTTTTT.

The CDR3 nucleotides are TGCGCCAGCAGCCAAGATCACACAGTTCGGGCCGGCTACACCTTC. Encoded protein: CASSQDHTVRAGYTF. The chain has TRBV4-3 and TRBJ1-2; no firm D call. This CDR3 contains 15 residues. The ends were cut back, 0 bases at V and 8 bases at J, with 16 bases in the middle. Germline V gene data show CDR1 as LGHNA and CDR2 as YSLEER.

The chain employs TRBV28 and TRBJ2-3; 7 bases map to TRBD2. CDR3 size: 15 residues. The germline V gene encodes CDR1 MDHEN and CDR2 SYDVKM. V gave up 3 bases and J gave up 3 bases; unmatched junction bases: 6. The CDR3 bases are TGTGCCAGCAGTTTCGGGGGAGGGCCAACAGATACGCAGTATTTT. Amino acids: CASSFGGGPTDTQYF.

The chain links TRBV2 to TRBJ1-5; 8 bases agree with TRBD1. Unmatched junction bases numbered 7, after V lost 3 bases and J lost 6 bases. Germline CDR1 SNHLY, CDR2 FYNNEI. The CDR3 length is 15 residues. CDR3 in DNA: TGTGCCAGCAGTGATTCGGACAGGGTCGTTCAGCCCCAGCATTTT. Amino acids: CASSDSDRVVQPQHF.

CDR3 DNA sequence: TGTGCCAGCAGTGTTGGGGGGGGGTACAATGAGCAGTTCTTC. Protein sequence: CASSVGGGYNEQFF. The V gene is TRBV2, the J gene TRBJ2-1; 7 bases match TRBD2. The CDR3 consists of 14 residues. In germline, CDR1 is SNHLY, CDR2 FYNNEI. Germline trimming cut 4 bases from V and 4 bases from J; bases unmatched to any gene: 4.

This clone was counted a few times. The chain employs TRBV7-9 and TRBJ2-2, with D unresolved. V lost 2 bases and J lost 5, with 12 bases in between. Germline assignment: CDR1 SEHNR and CDR2 FQNEAQ (reference sequence). The CDR3 runs 15 residues. The CDR3 sequence: CASSLYRDGTGELFF. In nucleotides, the CDR3 is TGTGCCAGCAGCTTATATAGGGATGGTACCGGGGAGCTGTTTTTT.

The rearrangement joins TRBV29-1 to TRBJ1-2, with TRBD1 as a possible D gene (5 bases). The CDR3 is made up of 12 amino acids. Germline V gene data show CDR1 as SQVTM and CDR2 as ANQGSEA. V gave up 3 bases and J gave up 6 bases, with 11 bases separating them. CDR3 region: CSVEGPTDGYTF. CDR3 DNA: TGCAGCGTTGAGGGGCCCACTGATGGCTACACCTTC.

The V call is TRBV7-2, the J call TRBJ2-4; the D gene is possibly TRBD1 (6 bases). The germline gives CDR1 SGHTA, CDR2 FQGNSA. The V end lost 5 bases, the J end lost 1 base, and 9 bases lay between the germline ends. This CDR3 region has 14 residues. The CDR3 DNA sequence: TGTGCCAGCAGCCTTCAGGGGGCCAAAAACATTCAGTACTTC. Amino acids: CASSLQGAKNIQYF.

This chain uses TRBV6-5 with TRBJ2-6, with a weak D call TRBD1 (5 bases). Per the germline V gene, CDR1 is MNHEY and CDR2 is SVGAGI. The CDR3 consists of 14 residues. With 7 bases removed from V and 4 bases from J, the gap between germline ends came to 11 bases. CDR3 sequence reads: CASMGLSGANVLTF. The CDR3 DNA follows: TGTGCCAGCATGGGGCTTTCAGGGGCCAACGTCCTGACTTTC.

The chain joins TRBV28 to TRBJ1-2; D is perhaps TRBD1 (5 bases). CDR3 size: 13 residues. Trimming took 2 bases from V and 7 from J, leaving 11 bases between them. Germline values: CDR1 MDHEN, CDR2 SYDVKM. For the CDR3, the DNA is TGTGCCAGCAGTTTAAATAGGGGCACTGGCTACACCTTC. Translated, it gives CASSLNRGTGYTF.

The rearrangement joins TRBV5-6 to TRBJ2-7; no clear D. Deletions cut 4 bases from V and 5 bases from J, with 7 bases between. Looked up from germline, CDR1 is SGHDT and CDR2 is YYEEEE. This CDR3 has 11 amino acids. The CDR3 DNA reads TGTGCCAGCAGCCTCTTGGACGAGCAGTACTTC. This gives the protein CASSLLDEQYF.

This clone was picked up a small number of times. J is TRBJ1-6 and V is TRBV3-1 (or the pseudogene TRBV3-2); tentatively, D is TRBD1 (6 bases). This CDR3 contains 14 residues. Trimming removed 4 bases at V and 14 bases at J, with 18 bases between. The germline V gene encodes CDR1 LGHDT and CDR2 YNNKEL (reference sequence). The CDR3 reads CASSPWRGGETLHF. CDR3 sequence (DNA): TGTGCCAGCAGCCCCTGGAGGGGGGGCGAAACCCTCCACTTT.

This clone was picked up one time. The chain is built from TRBV7-9 and TRBJ2-7, with a possible D match to TRBD1 (5 bases). CDR3 length equals 17 residues. Per germline, CDR1 SEHNR and CDR2 FQNEAQ (reference sequence). V shed 5 bases and J shed 4 bases, with 24 bases lying between them. This CDR3 is CASSKASGSSPPYEQYF. In nucleotides, the CDR3 is TGTGCCAGCAGCAAAGCGTCAGGGTCTTCCCCCCCGTACGAGCAGTACTTC.

The chain links TRBV6-5 to TRBJ1-6; 8 bases align to TRBD1. V shed 8 bases, J shed 8 bases, and the junction held 8 bases outside the gene matches. The germline CDR1 and CDR2 sequences are MNHEY and SVGAGI. The length of the CDR3 is 14 residues. The DNA of the CDR3 is TGTGCCAGCTCCGGGACAGGAGAATATTCACCCCTCCACTTT. Protein product: CASSGTGEYSPLHF.

This clone was seen more than once but under ten times. The CDR3 here is CASSLAGPTYEQYF. The CDR3 DNA reads TGTGCCAGCAGCTTAGCAGGGCCAACCTACGAGCAGTACTTC. This chain connects TRBV7-2 to TRBJ2-7; D gene ambiguous. Germline V gene sequence: CDR1 SGHTA, CDR2 FQGNSA. V lost 0 bases, J lost 2 bases, and 8 bases lay in between. This CDR3 region has 14 residues.

This clone was recorded a few times. The rearrangement links TRBV6-6 to TRBJ1-6; D is unclear. V shed 0 bases and J shed 8 bases, with 8 bases lying between them. This CDR3 is 14 amino acids long. In germline, CDR1 is MNHNY, CDR2 SVGAGI (reference sequence). The CDR3 loop reads CASSYSIGDSPLHF. The DNA of the CDR3 is TGTGCCAGCAGTTACTCGATTGGAGATTCACCCCTCCACTTT.